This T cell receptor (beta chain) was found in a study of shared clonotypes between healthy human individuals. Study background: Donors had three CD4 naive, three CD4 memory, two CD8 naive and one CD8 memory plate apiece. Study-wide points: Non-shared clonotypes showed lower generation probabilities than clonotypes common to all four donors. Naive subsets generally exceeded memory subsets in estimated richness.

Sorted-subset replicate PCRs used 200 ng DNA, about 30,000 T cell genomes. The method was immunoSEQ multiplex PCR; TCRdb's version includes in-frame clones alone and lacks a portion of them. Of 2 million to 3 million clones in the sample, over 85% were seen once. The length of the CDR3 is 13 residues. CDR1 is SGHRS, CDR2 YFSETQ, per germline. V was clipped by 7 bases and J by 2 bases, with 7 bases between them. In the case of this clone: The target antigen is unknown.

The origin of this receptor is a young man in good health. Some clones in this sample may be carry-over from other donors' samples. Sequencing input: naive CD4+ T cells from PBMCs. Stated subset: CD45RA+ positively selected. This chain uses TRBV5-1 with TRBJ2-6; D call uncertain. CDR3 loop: CASQEAGANVLTF. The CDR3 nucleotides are TGCGCCAGCCAGGAAGCTGGGGCCAACGTCCTGACTTTC. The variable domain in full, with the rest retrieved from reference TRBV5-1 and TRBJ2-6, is KAGVTQTPRYLIKTRGQQVTLSCSPISGHRSVSWYQQTPGQGLQFLFEYFSETQRNKGNFPGRFSGRQFSNSRSEMNVSTLELGDSALYLCASQEAGANVLTFGAGSRLTVL.